Each of the 15 T cell receptor beta chains below was sequenced from the same sample in a study of cytomegalovirus exposure and HLA in healthy donors (dated 2017 in TCRdb). Preparation of the library involved the immunoSEQ multiplex PCR assay. A mixture of 60 forward primers for TCR Vbeta segments and 13 reverse primers for TCR Jbeta segments was used in the multiplex PCR. Not all clones reach the TCRdb copy of this immuneACCESS table, which keeps in-frame sequences only. Checked studies attribute under half of the gap to unresolved V genes and leave the rest unexplained. The sample profile shows tens of thousands of clones; around 78% of them were found once. Around 4.5% of the sample comes from the top ten. The sequencing input was PBMCs. The receptors shown here come from a man in his forties or fifties in good health and CMV-seronegative.

V usage is TRBV6-5 and J usage is TRBJ2-4; tentative D call: TRBD2 (6 bases). Between the trimmed V and J ends, which lost 3 bases and 9 bases, there was a span of 18 bases. This CDR3 is 15 amino acids long. Germline V gene lookup returns CDR1 MNHEY and CDR2 SVGAGI. The CDR3 bases are TGTGCCAGCAGTTATTCCGGACCCGAGGAGGGCATTCAGTACTTC. Translated, it gives CASSYSGPEEGIQYF.

The chain employs TRBV7-9 and TRBJ2-1; 7 bases map to TRBD2. CDR3 length: 13 residues. The junction had 3 bases not matched to a gene; V was cut back by 7 bases and J by 3 bases. Germline loops: CDR1 SEHNR, CDR2 FQNEAQ (reference sequence). The CDR3 region has the DNA TGTGCCAGCAATAAGCGGGACTACAATGAGCAGTTCTTC. It is translated as CASNKRDYNEQFF.

This clone has just one count. V gene TRBV19 combines with J gene TRBJ2-6; TRBD2 agrees at 8 bases. Germline-derived CDR1 and CDR2 are LNHDA and SQIVND (reference sequence). The CDR3 loop spans 16 amino acids. After removal of 5 bases from V and 2 bases from J, the junction contained 5 bases not matched to a gene. The DNA for the CDR3 is TGTGCCAGTAGTCCCCGGGGGGGAACTGGGGCCAACGTCCTGACTTTC. Protein product: CASSPRGGTGANVLTF.

V gene TRBV18 combines with J gene TRBJ2-5; D is ambiguous. V was pared by 3 bases and J by 2 bases, with 7 bases between. CDR3 size: 13 residues. CDR1 KGHSH and CDR2 LQKENI come from the germline V gene. The DNA for the CDR3 is TGTGCCAGCTCACCTGTTAAACAAGAGACCCAGTACTTC. It translates to CASSPVKQETQYF. The variable domain in full, with the rest retrieved from reference TRBV18 and TRBJ2-5, is NAGVMQNPRHLVRRRGQEARLRCSPMKGHSHVYWYRQLPEEGLKFMVYLQKENIIDESGMPKERFSAEFPKEGPSILRIQQVVRGDSAAYFCASSPVKQETQYFGPGTRLLVL.

Regarding this clone: The junction departs from germline at one end; a sequencing error may be responsible. The chain has TRBV10-3 and TRBJ2-5; D ambiguous. This CDR3 is built from 13 residues. Germline lookup yields CDR1 ENHRY and CDR2 SYGVKD. The CDR3 region has the DNA TGTGCCATCAGTGAGTCGACGGAGAGTCCCACGAACTTC. It codes for CAISESTESPTNF.

The chain employs TRBV7-9 and TRBJ1-2, with 10 bases aligning to TRBD1. With 1 base clipped from V and 4 bases from J, the junction kept 12 bases outside the gene matches. Germline-derived CDR1 and CDR2 are SEHNR and FQNEAQ (reference sequence). The CDR3 length is 18 residues. The chain's CDR3 is CASSLVAMGQGPLYGYTF. The DNA of the CDR3 is TGTGCCAGCAGCTTAGTGGCTATGGGACAGGGGCCCCTCTATGGCTACACCTTC.

The chain employs TRBV30 and TRBJ2-1; D remains ambiguous. CDR3 length: 14 amino acids. The V gene lost 2 bases and the J gene lost 4 bases, with 12 bases spanning the gap. Germline CDR1 GTSNPN, CDR2 SVGIG (reference sequence). The CDR3 sequence is CAWSLSSPYNEQFF. In nucleotides, the CDR3 is TGTGCCTGGAGTCTTAGCAGCCCTTACAATGAGCAGTTCTTC.

The chain combines TRBV28 with TRBJ1-5; D may be TRBD1 (6 bases). Germline CDR1 reads MDHEN; CDR2 reads SYDVKM. Trimming removed 6 bases at V and 3 bases at J, with 12 bases between. This CDR3 has 14 amino acids. CDR3 sequence: CASRIGGYNQPQHF. Written as DNA, the CDR3 is TGTGCCAGCAGAATAGGGGGATACAATCAGCCCCAGCATTTT.

In DNA form, the CDR3 reads TGTGCCAGCAGTTCGACCGGGACAGCCTACAATGAGCAGTTCTTC. Amino acid sequence: CASSSTGTAYNEQFF. V is TRBV27 and J is TRBJ2-1; TRBD1 matches at 7 bases. This CDR3 contains 15 residues. The ends lost 4 bases at V and 2 bases at J; junction bases unmatched: 5. In germline, CDR1 is MNHEY, CDR2 SMNVEV (reference sequence).

The gene calls are TRBV7-2 and TRBJ2-7, with 11 positions matching TRBD2. This CDR3 is 16 amino acids long. Germline V lookup: CDR1 SGHTA, CDR2 FQGNSA. V was clipped by 1 base and J by 4 bases; unmatched bases: 6. CDR3 amino acids: CASSLVLAGVLYEQYF. The CDR3 DNA follows: TGTGCCAGCAGCTTAGTACTAGCGGGAGTATTATACGAGCAGTACTTC. The whole variable domain, remainder taken from reference TRBV7-2 and TRBJ2-7, is GAGVSQSPSNKVTEKGKDVELRCDPISGHTALYWYRQSLGQGLEFLIYFQGNSAPDKSGLPSDRFSAERTGGSVSTLTIQRTQQEDSAVYLCASSLVLAGVLYEQYFGPGTRLTVT.

The CDR3 sequence is CASSRRTGTNTGELFF. The CDR3 coding sequence is TGTGCCAGCAGCCGACGGACAGGGACGAACACCGGGGAGCTGTTTTTT. The J gene is TRBJ2-2, the V gene TRBV7-2; 8 nucleotides line up with TRBD1. This CDR3 contains 16 residues. V gave up 5 bases and J gave up 0 bases; unmatched junction bases: 5. Germline CDR1 reads SGHTA; CDR2 reads FQGNSA.

The V and J genes are TRBV9 and TRBJ2-5, with TRBD1 as a possible D gene (5 bases). Germline CDR1 SGDLS, CDR2 YYNGEE. The CDR3 extends over 13 amino acids. With 4 bases removed from V and 2 bases from J, the gap between germline ends came to 9 bases. The CDR3 protein is CASSRQLQETQYF. The CDR3 nucleotides are TGTGCCAGCAGCAGACAGTTACAAGAGACCCAGTACTTC.

The chain recombines TRBV7-2 with TRBJ1-3, with a possible D match to TRBD1 (6 bases). Per germline, CDR1 SGHTA and CDR2 FQGNSA. CDR3 length: 15 residues. The V and J ends lost 4 bases and 3 bases respectively, with 13 bases between them. CDR3 DNA sequence: TGTGCCAGCAGCTATGCCCGGACAGATGGAAACACCATATATTTT. It yields the protein CASSYARTDGNTIYF.

J is TRBJ2-7 and V is TRBV5-8; a weak D match, TRBD1 (6 bases). This CDR3 region has 14 residues. Trimming took 4 bases from V and 5 from J, leaving 16 bases between them. The germline gives CDR1 SGHTS, CDR2 YDEGEE. CDR3 sequence (DNA): TGTGCCAGCAGCATAGGACAGAGTTTTCACGAGCAGTACTTC. It encodes CASSIGQSFHEQYF.

This clone was recorded once. This sequence joins TRBV27 and TRBJ2-2; 8 bases match TRBD1. This CDR3 region has 16 residues. V shed 7 bases and J 0 bases; nucleotides not matched to a gene: 7. Germline V lookup: CDR1 MNHEY, CDR2 SMNVEV (reference sequence). CDR3 protein: CASTKLGQANTGELFF. Here the CDR3 DNA reads TGTGCCAGCACCAAATTGGGACAGGCGAACACCGGGGAGCTGTTTTTT.